This T cell receptor (beta chain) was sequenced during a study of blood T cell repertoires in COVID-19. Across the whole study: Sites in the United States, Italy and Spain provided acute and convalescent COVID-19 samples. The analysed material was cDNA or gDNA that came from T cells, B-cell-depleted T cells, or PBMCs.

Per the original data handling: Quantification of nucleated cells was approximated via reference gene primer amplification. Clones were read by immunoSEQ multiplex PCR, and TCRdb kept only the in-frame ones, dropping some. The V and J calls and clone size come from that table; D and trimming were worked out from the DNA. The sample contains around 130,000 clones, about 81% of which appear only once. V was clipped by 2 bases and J by 4 bases, with 14 bases between them. This CDR3 has 15 amino acids. CDR1 and CDR2 from the germline V gene are MGHRA and YSYEKL. V gene TRBV4-1 combines with J gene TRBJ1-1; unclear D gene. The source is a woman older than 75 with acute or convalescent COVID-19. The sample taken for sequencing was peripheral blood. The CDR3 spells CASSQRRVGSTEAFF. The CDR3 coding sequence is TGCGCCAGCAGCCAACGGAGGGTGGGGAGCACTGAAGCTTTCTTT.